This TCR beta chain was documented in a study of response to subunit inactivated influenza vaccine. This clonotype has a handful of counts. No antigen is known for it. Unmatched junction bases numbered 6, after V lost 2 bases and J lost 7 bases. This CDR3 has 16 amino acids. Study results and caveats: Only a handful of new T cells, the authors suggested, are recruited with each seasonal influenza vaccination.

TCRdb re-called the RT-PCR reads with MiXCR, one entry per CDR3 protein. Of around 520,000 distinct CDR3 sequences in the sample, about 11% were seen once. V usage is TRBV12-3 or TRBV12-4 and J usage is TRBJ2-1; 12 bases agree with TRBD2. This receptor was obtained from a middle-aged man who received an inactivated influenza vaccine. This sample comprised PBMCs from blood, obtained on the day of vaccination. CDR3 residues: CASSLLTSGSWNEQFF. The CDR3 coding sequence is TGTGCCAGCAGTTTACTGACTAGCGGGAGTTGGAATGAGCAGTTCTTC.